Below are 15 T cell receptor beta chains sequenced from a single sample in a study of siplizumab effects on memory and regulatory T cells (dated by TCRdb to about 2019). Library preparation employed the immunoSEQ multiplex PCR assay. TCRdb limited this immuneACCESS table to in-frame rearrangements with V and J called. A share of clones is missing; checked studies link under half to unresolved V genes, and the rest is unexplained. The sample table contains 100,000 or so clones; only one count was recorded for just over 90% of them. The ten largest clonotypes hold roughly 0.78% of the sample. The sample was Tregs sorted from blood. The source is a human donor in good health.

This chain joins TRBV2 and TRBJ2-1; D gene ambiguous. V was pared by 5 bases and J by 9 bases, with 11 bases between. Germline CDR1 reads SNHLY; CDR2 reads FYNNEI. This CDR3 region has 12 residues. CDR3 region: CASSPGEREQFF. The CDR3 bases are TGTGCCAGCAGTCCCGGTGAGCGTGAGCAGTTCTTC.

This clone has just a few counts. This sequence joins TRBV28 and TRBJ1-4; D is perhaps TRBD1 (5 bases). This CDR3 region has 15 residues. The germline V and J ends were trimmed by 8 bases and 3 bases, with 16 bases remaining between them. The germline V gene encodes CDR1 MDHEN and CDR2 SYDVKM. The DNA for the CDR3 is TGTGCCAGCTACCGGGGGTCCGCAGCTAATGAAAAACTGTTTTTT. Amino acid sequence: CASYRGSAANEKLFF.

V usage is TRBV12-5 and J usage is TRBJ1-1, with TRBD1 matching 7 bases. Germline V CDR1 and CDR2: LGHNT, FRNRAP. The CDR3 contains 13 residues. J gave up 4 bases and V 6 bases, and 5 bases lay outside the gene matches. The CDR3 region has the DNA TGTGCTAGTGGCCAACAGGGGAGCACTGAAGCTTTCTTT. The encoded protein is CASGQQGSTEAFF.

V is TRBV11-3 and J is TRBJ2-7; 9 bases are shared with TRBD1. Germline CDR1 and CDR2: SGHNT and YENEEA. The CDR3 is 15 amino acids. V shed 4 bases, J shed 7 bases, and the junction held 11 bases outside the gene matches. The CDR3 region is CASSSRTGAEWEQYF. CDR3 in DNA: TGTGCCAGCAGCTCTCGGACAGGGGCGGAGTGGGAGCAGTACTTC.

The gene calls are TRBV5-1 and TRBJ2-1, with TRBD2 identical over 12 bases. Germline V gene sequence: CDR1 SGHRS, CDR2 YFSETQ. J lost 7 bases, V lost 5 bases, and 4 bases had no gene match. CDR3 length equals 14 residues. The CDR3 sequence is CASSHGLAGNEQFF. In nucleotides, the CDR3 is TGCGCCAGCAGTCACGGACTAGCGGGGAATGAGCAGTTCTTC.

The chain combines TRBV11-3 with TRBJ2-1, with D uncertain. Trimming removed 3 bases at V and 0 bases at J, with 6 bases between. Germline V lookup: CDR1 SGHNT, CDR2 YENEEA. There are 14 residues in the CDR3. The CDR3 here is CASSFGDSYNEQFF. CDR3 nucleotides: TGTGCCAGCAGCTTTGGCGACTCCTACAATGAGCAGTTCTTC.

This clone is medium-sized (0.01 to 0.1%) within its sample. The chain couples TRBV27 to TRBJ2-7; the D call may be TRBD1 or TRBD2 (5 bases each). Trimming left V 4 bases short and J 3 bases short, with 13 bases between. The CDR3 has 14 amino acids. In germline, CDR1 is MNHEY, CDR2 SMNVEV (reference sequence). CDR3 coding DNA: TGTGCCAGCAGTTCTCCGGGACGGGTCTACGAGCAGTACTTC. Amino acid sequence: CASSSPGRVYEQYF.

CDR3 nucleotide sequence: TGCGCCAGCAGCCAAGTGCGGTACACCGGGGAGCTGTTTTTT. It specifies CASSQVRYTGELFF. The chain couples TRBV4-1 to TRBJ2-2; D uncertain. V lost 1 base to trimming and J lost 3 bases, with 6 bases between them. The CDR3 is made up of 14 amino acids. CDR1 and CDR2 from the germline V gene are MGHRA and YSYEKL.

This chain links TRBV7-2 with TRBJ2-7; 8 bases are shared with TRBD2. CDR1 and CDR2 (germline): SGHTA, FQGNSA. This CDR3 has 15 residues. V lost 2 bases, J lost 3 bases, and 6 bases stayed unmatched. CDR3 in DNA: TGTGCCAGCAGCTTATTTTTAGCGGGGTACTACGAGCAGTACTTC. It yields the protein CASSLFLAGYYEQYF.

V gene TRBV5-5 combines with J gene TRBJ2-7; no clear D gene. The CDR3 length is 15 residues. Germline V gene lookup returns CDR1 SGHKS and CDR2 YYEKEE (reference sequence). Trimming removed 0 bases at V and 2 bases at J, with 12 bases between. Written as DNA, the CDR3 is TGTGCCAGCAGCTTGGGTTTAGACTCCACCTACGAGCAGTACTTC. Its translation: CASSLGLDSTYEQYF.

The V gene is TRBV10-3, the J gene TRBJ2-1, with 10 bases identical to TRBD2. CDR3 length: 15 amino acids. The germline CDR1 and CDR2 sequences are ENHRY and SYGVKD. Losses at the gene ends were 3 bases for V and 7 bases for J; bases not matched to a gene: 6. CDR3 region: CAISEASGSVNEQFF. The CDR3 region has the DNA TGTGCCATCAGTGAAGCTAGCGGGAGTGTTAATGAGCAGTTCTTC.

As for this clone: One end of the junction fails to match germline, which may point to a read error. The V gene is TRBV27, the J gene TRBJ2-7, with D maybe TRBD1 (6 bases). This CDR3 is 12 amino acids long. CDR1 MNHEY and CDR2 SMNVEV come from the germline V gene (reference sequence). DNA for the CDR3: TGTGCCAGCAGTCCACCCTCAGGGGAGTTGCGGTTC. Its translation is CASSPPSGELRF.

This clone was picked up one time. The genes are TRBV10-3 and TRBJ2-3, with D perhaps matching TRBD1 or TRBD2 (5 bases each). The CDR3 sequence is 12 residues long. CDR1 is ENHRY, CDR2 SYGVKD, per germline. V was cut by 6 bases and J by 9 bases, with 13 bases left in between. Written as DNA, the CDR3 is TGTGCCATCAGCCGAGGGGTTAACACGCAGTATTTT. It encodes CAISRGVNTQYF.

The chain couples TRBV14 to TRBJ2-7, with D perhaps TRBD1 (5 bases). Germline CDR1 SGHDN, CDR2 FVKESK. The CDR3 is made up of 15 amino acids. V was clipped by 7 bases and J by 3 bases, with 19 bases between them. The CDR3 DNA reads as TGTGCCAGCACCCTCGGTGTCAGGGCCTTCTACGAGCAGTACTTC. This encodes CASTLGVRAFYEQYF. Supplemented by reference TRBV14 and TRBJ2-7, the full variable domain reads EAGVTQFPSHSVIEKGQTVTLRCDPISGHDNLYWYRRVMGKEIKFLLHFVKESKQDESGMPNNRFLAERTGGTYSTLKVQPAELEDSGVYFCASTLGVRAFYEQYFGPGTRLTVT.

The chain joins TRBV4-1 to TRBJ1-2; D not certain. This CDR3 region has 15 residues. Germline V gene sequence: CDR1 MGHRA, CDR2 YSYEKL. Trimming removed 4 bases from V and 0 bases from J, with 12 bases in between. Here the CDR3 DNA reads TGCGCCAGCAGCCGCAACACCCGAACTAACTATGGCTACACCTTC. As protein: CASSRNTRTNYGYTF.